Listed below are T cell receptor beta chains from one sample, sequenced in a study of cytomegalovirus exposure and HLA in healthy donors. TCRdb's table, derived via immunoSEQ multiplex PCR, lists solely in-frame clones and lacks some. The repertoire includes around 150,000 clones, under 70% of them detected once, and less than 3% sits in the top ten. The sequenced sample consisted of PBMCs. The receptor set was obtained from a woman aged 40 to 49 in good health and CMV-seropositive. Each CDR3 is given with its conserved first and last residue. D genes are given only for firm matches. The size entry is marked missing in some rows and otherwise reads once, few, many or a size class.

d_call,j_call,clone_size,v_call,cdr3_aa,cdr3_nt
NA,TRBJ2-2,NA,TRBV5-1,CASNGMGTGELFF,TGCGCCAGCAACGGGATGGGCACCGGGGAGCTGTTTTTT
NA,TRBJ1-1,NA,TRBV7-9,CASSPGKNTEAFF,TGTGCCAGCAGCCCGGGAAAGAACACTGAAGCTTTCTTT
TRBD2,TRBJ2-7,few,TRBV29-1,CSVWTSGSTGEQYF,TGCAGCGTGTGGACTAGCGGGAGTACGGGCGAGCAGTACTTC
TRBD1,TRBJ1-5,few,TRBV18,CASSPQGQGASQPQNF,TGTGCCAGCTCACCACAGGGGCAGGGGGCGAGTCAGCCCCAGAATTTT
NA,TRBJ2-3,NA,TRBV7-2,CASSHPTLPGDGLDTQYF,TGTGCCAGCAGCCACCCTACTCTCCCAGGGGACGGGCTAGATACGCAGTATTTT
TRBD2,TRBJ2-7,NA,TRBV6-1,CASSETSGSAYEQYF,TGTGCCAGCAGTGAAACTAGCGGGAGCGCCTACGAGCAGTACTTC
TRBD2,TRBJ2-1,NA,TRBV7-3,CASSLRSGSLAEQFF,TGTGCCAGCAGCTTACGTAGCGGGAGTCTCGCTGAGCAGTTCTTC
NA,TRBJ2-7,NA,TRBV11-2,CASSFNPGAYEQYF,TGTGCCAGCAGCTTTAATCCGGGAGCCTACGAGCAGTACTTC
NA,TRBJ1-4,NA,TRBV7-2,CASSLGPAGGAMGELFF,TGTGCCAGCAGCTTAGGGCCCGCGGGGGGGGCGATGGGAGAACTGTTTTTT
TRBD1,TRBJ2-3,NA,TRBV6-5,CASSYFTGASTDTQYF,TGTGCCAGCAGTTACTTCACAGGGGCGAGCACAGATACGCAGTATTTT
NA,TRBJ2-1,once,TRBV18,CASSPGGDAYNEQFF,TGTGCCAGCTCACCTGGCGGGGACGCCTACAATGAGCAGTTCTTC
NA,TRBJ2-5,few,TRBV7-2,CASSFSGETQYF,TGTGCCAGCAGCTTCAGCGGGGAGACCCAGTACTTC
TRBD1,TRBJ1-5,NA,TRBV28,CASSFHRGTNQPQHF,TGTGCCAGCAGTTTTCACAGGGGCACCAATCAGCCCCAGCATTTT
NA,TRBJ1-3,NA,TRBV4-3,CASSQAGTNSGNTIYF,TGCGCCAGCAGCCAAGCGGGTACCAACTCTGGAAACACCATATATTTT
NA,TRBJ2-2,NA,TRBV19,CASKRQGSTGELFF,TGTGCCAGTAAACGGCAGGGGAGCACCGGGGAGCTGTTTTTT
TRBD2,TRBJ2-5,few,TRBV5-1,CASSYSGLEETQYF,TGCGCCAGCAGCTACTCAGGACTAGAAGAGACCCAGTACTTC
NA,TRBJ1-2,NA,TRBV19,CASSWGGSLGGYTF,TGTGCCAGCAGCTGGGGGGGGAGTCTTGGTGGCTACACCTTC
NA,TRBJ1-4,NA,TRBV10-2,CASSEPPVNEKLFF,TGCGCCAGCAGTGAGCCCCCAGTGAATGAAAAACTGTTTTTT
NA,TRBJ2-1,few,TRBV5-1,CASSSGAGNNEQFF,TGCGCCAGCAGCTCAGGGGCAGGGAACAATGAGCAGTTCTTC
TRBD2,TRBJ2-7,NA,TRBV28,CALASAGVYEQYF,TGTGCCCTGGCGAGCGCGGGAGTCTACGAGCAGTACTTC
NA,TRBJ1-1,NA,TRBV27,CASSLSGGTEAFF,TGTGCCAGCAGTTTATCGGGGGGGACTGAAGCTTTCTTT
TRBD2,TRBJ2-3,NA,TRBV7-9,CASSLGLAVTDTQYF,TGTGCCAGCAGCTTAGGACTAGCGGTTACAGATACGCAGTATTTT
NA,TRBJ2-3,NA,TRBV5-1,CASSLGTITDTQYF,TGCGCCAGCAGCTTGGGGACTATCACAGATACGCAGTATTTT
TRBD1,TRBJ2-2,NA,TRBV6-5,CASSSTGTANTGELFF,TGTGCCAGCAGTTCCACCGGGACAGCCAACACCGGGGAGCTGTTTTTT
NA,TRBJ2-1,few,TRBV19,CASSARLPSSYNEQFF,TGTGCCAGTAGTGCCAGACTTCCTAGCTCCTACAATGAGCAGTTCTTC
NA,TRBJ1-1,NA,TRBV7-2,CASSSGTEAFF,TGTGCCAGCAGCTCGGGGACTGAAGCTTTCTTT
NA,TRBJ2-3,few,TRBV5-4,CASSLPNRGIGTDTQYF,TGTGCCAGCAGCCTGCCTAATCGGGGGATAGGCACAGATACGCAGTATTTT
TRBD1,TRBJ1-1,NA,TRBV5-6,CASSQGGQPFTEAFF,TGTGCCAGCAGCCAAGGGGGACAGCCATTTACTGAAGCTTTCTTT
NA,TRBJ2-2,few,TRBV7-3,CASSLQGSTGELFF,TGTGCCAGCAGCTTACAGGGAAGCACCGGGGAGCTGTTTTTT
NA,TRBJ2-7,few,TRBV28,CASRLSGSYEQYF,TGTGCCAGCAGACTTAGCGGTTCTTACGAGCAGTACTTC
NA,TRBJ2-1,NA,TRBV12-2,CASRSQQGADNEQFF,TGTGCAAGTCGCTCTCAACAGGGGGCTGATAATGAGCAGTTCTTC
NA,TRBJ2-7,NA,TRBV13,CASSLVNASSYEQYF,TGTGCCAGCAGCTTAGTGAACGCTAGCTCCTACGAGCAGTACTTC
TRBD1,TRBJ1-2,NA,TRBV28,CASMDRGYGYTF,TGTGCCAGCATGGACAGGGGCTATGGCTATACCTTC
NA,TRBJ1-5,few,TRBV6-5,CASRLQPGQPQHF,TGTGCCAGCAGGTTGCAGCCGGGTCAGCCCCAGCATTTT
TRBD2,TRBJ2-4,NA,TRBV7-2,CASSLGLAGGRAKNIQYF,TGTGCCAGCAGCTTGGGACTAGCGGGGGGGCGAGCCAAAAACATTCAGTACTTC
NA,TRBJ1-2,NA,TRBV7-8,CASSRDYYGYTF,TGTGCCAGCAGCCGGGACTACTATGGCTACACCTTC
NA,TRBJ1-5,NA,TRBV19,CASSIPGLSNQPQHF,TGTGCCAGTAGTATCCCGGGACTTAGCAATCAGCCCCAGCATTTT
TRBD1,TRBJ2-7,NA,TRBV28,CASRQGSYEQYF,TGTGCCAGTAGACAGGGGTCCTACGAGCAGTACTTC
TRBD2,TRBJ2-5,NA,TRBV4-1,CASSQVVAGAGEETQYF,TGCGCCAGCAGCCAAGTCGTAGCGGGGGCGGGGGAAGAGACCCAGTACTTC
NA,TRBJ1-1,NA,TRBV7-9,CSSSHRENTEAFF,TGTTCCAGCAGCCACCGAGAAAACACTGAAGCTTTCTTT
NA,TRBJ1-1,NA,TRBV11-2,CASRATRGRTEAFF,TGTGCCAGCAGGGCCACCAGGGGACGCACTGAAGCTTTCTTT
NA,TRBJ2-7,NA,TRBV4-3,CASSQDLNGGFYEQYF,TGCGCCAGCAGCCAAGATCTTAACGGAGGTTTTTACGAGCAGTACTTC